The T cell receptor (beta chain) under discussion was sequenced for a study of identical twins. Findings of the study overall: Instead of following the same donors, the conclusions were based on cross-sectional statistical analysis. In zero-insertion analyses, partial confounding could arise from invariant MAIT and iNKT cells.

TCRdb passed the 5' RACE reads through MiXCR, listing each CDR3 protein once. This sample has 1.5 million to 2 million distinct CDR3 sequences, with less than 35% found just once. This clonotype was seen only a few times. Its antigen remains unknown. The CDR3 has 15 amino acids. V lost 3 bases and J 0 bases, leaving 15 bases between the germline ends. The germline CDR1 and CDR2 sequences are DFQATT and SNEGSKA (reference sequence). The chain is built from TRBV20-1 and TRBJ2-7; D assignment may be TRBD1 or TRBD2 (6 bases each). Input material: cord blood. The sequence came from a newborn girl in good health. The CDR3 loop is CSARGPGALSYEQYF. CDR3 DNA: TGCAGTGCTAGGGGGCCGGGGGCCCTCTCCTACGAGCAGTACTTC.